One sample yielded the 5 T cell receptor beta chains listed below, sequenced in a study of OX40 agonist ivuxolimab in advanced cancers. Profiling relied on immunoSEQ multiplex PCR, and the TCRdb table lists in-frame clones only, not all of them. The repertoire holds 50,000 to 70,000 clones, with approximately 81% as singletons. The specimen was CD4+ or CD8+ T cells sorted from blood, collected in a trial of the OX40 agonist ivuxolimab. The receptors here all came from an adult with an advanced solid tumor such as melanoma, head and neck, liver or kidney cancer.

The chain joins TRBV4-1 to TRBJ2-5, with TRBD2 matching over 12 bases. There are 16 residues in the CDR3. V shed 4 bases, J shed 5 bases, and the junction held 8 bases outside the gene matches. CDR1 is MGHRA and CDR2 is YSYEKL in the germline V gene. In nucleotides, the CDR3 is TGCGCCAGCAGCCTACGACTAGCGGGGGCCGGGGAGACCCAGTACTTC. As protein: CASSLRLAGAGETQYF.

The chain recombines TRBV28 with TRBJ1-1; D might be TRBD1 (6 bases). V was clipped by 1 base and J by 4 bases, with 7 bases between them. The CDR3 loop spans 13 amino acids. Looked up from germline, CDR1 is MDHEN and CDR2 is SYDVKM. The CDR3 nucleotides are TGTGCCAGCAGTTTATTAGGGGGCACTGAAGCTTTCTTT. It codes for CASSLLGGTEAFF.

V gene TRBV7-6 combines with J gene TRBJ2-1; the match to TRBD2 covers 9 bases. CDR3 length: 14 residues. V was pared by 6 bases and J by 7 bases, with 7 bases of the junction left unmatched. From germline, CDR1 is SGHVS and CDR2 FNYEAQ. The CDR3 DNA follows: TGTGCCAGCAGAGATGGGCGGGGGGGTAATGAGCAGTTCTTC. Translation: CASRDGRGGNEQFF. The variable domain in full, with the rest retrieved from reference TRBV7-6 and TRBJ2-1, is GAGVSQSPRYKVTKRGQDVALRCDPISGHVSLYWYRQALGQGPEFLTYFNYEAQQDKSGLPNDRFSAERPEGSISTLTIQRTEQRDSAMYRCASRDGRGGNEQFFGPGTRLTVL.

CDR3 region: CASSLEVAGLDTQYF. The CDR3 bases are TGCGCCAGCAGCTTGGAGGTAGCGGGGTTAGATACGCAGTATTTT. The rearrangement links TRBV5-1 to TRBJ2-3, with 8 bases fitting TRBD2. Germline V CDR1 and CDR2: SGHRS, YFSETQ. The CDR3 is made up of 15 amino acids. Trimming at V came to 0 bases and at J to 5 bases, leaving 5 bases not matched to a gene.

CDR3: CASSFFRGPQETQYF. In DNA, the CDR3 is TGTGCCAGCAGCTTCTTCCGGGGCCCCCAAGAGACCCAGTACTTC. The chain recombines TRBV7-2 with TRBJ2-5; perhaps D is TRBD1 or TRBD2 (5 bases each). CDR1 and CDR2 from the germline V gene are SGHTA and FQGNSA. V gave up 3 bases and J gave up 1 base, with 12 bases separating them. The CDR3 sequence is 15 residues long.